These 18 T cell receptor beta chains share one sample of origin, sequenced in a study of OX40 agonist ivuxolimab in advanced cancers. The protocol was immunoSEQ multiplex PCR, while the TCRdb copy is restricted to in-frame clones and leaves out a portion. The repertoire has under 100,000 clones, about 91% of them found once; the top ten carry 2.6%. Source: CD4+ or CD8+ T cells sorted from blood, taken in a trial of the OX40 agonist ivuxolimab. Receptor source: an adult with an advanced solid tumor such as melanoma, head and neck, liver or kidney cancer.

The sample holds one count of this clone. The rearrangement joins TRBV28 to TRBJ2-3; D is unclear. V lost 8 bases and J lost 3, with 9 bases in between. The CDR3 sequence is 12 residues long. Germline V gene sequence: CDR1 MDHEN, CDR2 SYDVKM. In nucleotides, the CDR3 is TGTGCCAGCCAGACCCTTACAGATACGCAGTATTTT. Its translation: CASQTLTDTQYF. The complete variable domain, with remaining parts taken from reference TRBV28 and TRBJ2-3, reads DVKVTQSSRYLVKRTGEKVFLECVQDMDHENMFWYRQDPGLGLRLIYFSYDVKMKEKGDIPEGYSVSREKKERFSLILESASTNQTSMYLCASQTLTDTQYFGPGTRLTVL.

The rearrangement links TRBV19 to TRBJ2-7; the match to TRBD1 covers 10 bases. Germline values: CDR1 LNHDA, CDR2 SQIVND (reference sequence). Trimming removed 5 bases from V and 6 bases from J; junction bases left unmatched: 13. The CDR3 runs to 16 residues. The DNA for the CDR3 is TGTGCCAGTAGTCCACCAACCGGGACAGGGGCATCCGAGCAGTACTTC. It encodes CASSPPTGTGASEQYF.

This chain uses TRBV4-1 with TRBJ2-7; TRBD1 agrees at 7 bases. The ends lost 0 bases at V and 0 bases at J; junction bases unmatched: 2. The CDR3 runs 15 residues. CDR1 is MGHRA, CDR2 YSYEKL, per germline. Written as DNA, the CDR3 is TGCGCCAGCAGCCAAGAACAGGGGCTCTCCTACGAGCAGTACTTC. The encoded protein is CASSQEQGLSYEQYF.

V and J are TRBV5-1 and TRBJ2-2; D could derive from TRBD1 or TRBD2 (5 bases each). The CDR3 has 16 residues. Germline V gene lookup returns CDR1 SGHRS and CDR2 YFSETQ. Trimming left V 4 bases short and J 0 bases short, with 13 bases between. CDR3 sequence reads: CASSPWDGPNTGELFF. The CDR3 DNA is TGCGCCAGCAGCCCCTGGGACGGACCGAACACCGGGGAGCTGTTTTTT.

The rearrangement uses TRBV9 and TRBJ2-1, with 8 positions matching TRBD2. Germline trimming cut 4 bases from V and 7 bases from J; bases unmatched to any gene: 7. The CDR3 contains 14 residues. The germline V gene has CDR1 SGDLS and CDR2 YYNGEE. This chain's CDR3 is CASSKAGEGNEQFF. DNA of the CDR3: TGTGCCAGCAGCAAAGCGGGAGAAGGAAATGAGCAGTTCTTC.

As DNA, the CDR3 is TGTGCCTGGAGTGTTGGGGGTGGGGAGCTGTTTTTT. Residues: CAWSVGGGELFF. The chain uses TRBV30 and TRBJ2-2; D tentatively fits TRBD1 or TRBD2 (5 bases each). V lost 0 bases and J lost 8, with 7 bases in between. Germline lookup yields CDR1 GTSNPN and CDR2 SVGIG (reference sequence). The length of the CDR3 is 12 residues.

The J gene is TRBJ2-1, the V gene TRBV5-1; no clear D. Trimming took 2 bases from V and 7 from J, leaving 16 bases between them. Germline values: CDR1 SGHRS, CDR2 YFSETQ. This CDR3 has 15 residues. The CDR3 spells CASSLEGRETNEQFF. In DNA, the CDR3 is TGCGCCAGCAGCTTAGAAGGGCGAGAGACTAATGAGCAGTTCTTC.

This chain links TRBV18 with TRBJ1-4; 7 bases map to TRBD1. The junction had 1 base not matched to a gene; V was cut back by 6 bases and J by 0 bases. Germline CDR1 KGHSH, CDR2 LQKENI. The CDR3 is made up of 14 amino acids. CDR3 in amino acids: CASSQGATNEKLFF. DNA of the CDR3: TGTGCCAGCTCTCAGGGGGCAACTAATGAAAAACTGTTTTTT.

The chain joins TRBV10-3 to TRBJ2-7, with D possibly TRBD1 on 6 matching bases. The CDR3 length is 13 residues. From germline, CDR1 is ENHRY and CDR2 SYGVKD. V was cut by 6 bases and J by 2 bases, with 11 bases left in between. DNA of the CDR3: TGTGCCATCAGGGGGACAAGCCCCTACGAGCAGTACTTC. It translates to CAIRGTSPYEQYF.

This clone was observed a single time. The CDR3 spells CASSVGENTGELFF. The CDR3 DNA reads TGTGCCAGTAGTGTAGGGGAGAACACCGGGGAGCTGTTTTTT. The J gene is TRBJ2-2, the V gene TRBV19, with D maybe TRBD1 (5 bases). V was pared by 5 bases and J by 1 base, with 8 bases between. The CDR3 is 14 amino acids. From germline, CDR1 is LNHDA and CDR2 SQIVND (reference sequence).

The chain uses TRBV28 and TRBJ2-2; 7 bases are a match to TRBD1. Germline CDR1 MDHEN, CDR2 SYDVKM. CDR3 length: 17 amino acids. V dropped 2 bases and J dropped 5; count of bases not matched to a gene: 11. The CDR3 sequence: CASSLPPGRGTTGELFF. The CDR3 nucleotides are TGTGCCAGCAGTTTACCCCCCGGCAGGGGGACAACCGGGGAGCTGTTTTTT. Based on the CDR3 plus reference TRBV28 and TRBJ2-2, the full variable domain is DVKVTQSSRYLVKRTGEKVFLECVQDMDHENMFWYRQDPGLGLRLIYFSYDVKMKEKGDIPEGYSVSREKKERFSLILESASTNQTSMYLCASSLPPGRGTTGELFFGEGSRLTVL.

The table lists this clone with a count of one. This chain joins TRBV28 and TRBJ2-1; D is unresolved. Looked up from germline, CDR1 is MDHEN and CDR2 is SYDVKM. V shed 2 bases and J shed 5 bases, with 10 bases lying between them. The CDR3 is 14 residues long. CDR3 residues: CASSLIELNNEQFF. Here the CDR3 DNA reads TGTGCCAGCAGTTTAATCGAGCTTAACAATGAGCAGTTCTTC.

The J gene is TRBJ2-5, the V gene TRBV28, with 10 bases fitting TRBD1. The J call may be faulty, since TRBJ2-7 better matches the DNA end. Germline assignment: CDR1 MDHEN and CDR2 SYDVKM. The CDR3 loop spans 14 amino acids. In DNA, the CDR3 is TGTGCCAGCAGTTCGGGACAGGGGAGCTACGAGCAGTACTTC. This sequence encodes CASSSGQGSYEQYF.

The V gene is TRBV29-1, the J gene TRBJ2-2; perhaps D is TRBD1 or TRBD2 (6 bases each). There are 16 residues in the CDR3. V was clipped by 4 bases and J by 0 bases, with 15 bases between them. Germline CDR1 is SQVTM and CDR2 is ANQGSEA. As DNA, the CDR3 is TGCAGCGTTGTGGTTGGGGGGCCCGCGAACACCGGGGAGCTGTTTTTT. Its translation is CSVVVGGPANTGELFF.

The chain combines TRBV7-2 with TRBJ2-7, with 7 bases aligning to TRBD1. Trimming took 5 bases from V and 6 from J; bases not matched to a gene: 1. Germline CDR1 and CDR2: SGHTA and FQGNSA. The CDR3 has 11 amino acids. CDR3 sequence reads: CASSQGVEQYF. As DNA, the CDR3 is TGTGCCAGCAGCCAGGGGGTCGAGCAGTACTTC.

The rearrangement uses TRBV28 and TRBJ1-2; 9 nucleotides line up with TRBD1. CDR3 length: 15 amino acids. V trimming: 5 bases; J trimming: 8 bases; junction bases outside the gene matches: 12. Germline CDR1 reads MDHEN; CDR2 reads SYDVKM. The CDR3 sequence: CASSPPLGQGSGYTF. CDR3 nucleotide sequence: TGTGCCAGCAGTCCCCCACTGGGACAGGGATCCGGCTACACCTTC.

V usage is TRBV7-3 and J usage is TRBJ2-7, with D unclear. CDR3 length equals 12 residues. Deletions cut 1 base from V and 3 bases from J, with 4 bases between. Germline CDR1 SGHTA, CDR2 FQGTGA. The CDR3 sequence: CASSLKNYEQYF. CDR3 DNA: TGTGCCAGCAGCTTAAAAAACTACGAGCAGTACTTC.

CDR3: CATKDWTSSNYGYTF. DNA of the CDR3: TGTGCCACCAAGGACTGGACGAGTTCTAACTATGGCTACACCTTC. The chain joins TRBV5-4 to TRBJ1-2; no reliable D call. This CDR3 comprises 15 residues. V lost 9 bases and J lost 0, with 18 bases in between. From germline, CDR1 is SGHNT and CDR2 YYREEE (reference sequence).